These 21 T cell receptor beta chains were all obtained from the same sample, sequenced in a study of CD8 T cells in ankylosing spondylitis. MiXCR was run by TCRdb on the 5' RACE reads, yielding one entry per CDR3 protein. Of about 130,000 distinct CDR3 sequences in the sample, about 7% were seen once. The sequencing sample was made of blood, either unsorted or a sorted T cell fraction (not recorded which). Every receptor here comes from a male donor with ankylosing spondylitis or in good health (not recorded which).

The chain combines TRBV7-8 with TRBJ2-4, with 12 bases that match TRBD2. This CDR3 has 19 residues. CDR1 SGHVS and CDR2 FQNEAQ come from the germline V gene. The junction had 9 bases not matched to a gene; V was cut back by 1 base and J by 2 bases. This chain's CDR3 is CASSLDRGLAGGPKNIQYF. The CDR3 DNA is TGTGCCAGCAGCTTAGACAGGGGGCTAGCGGGAGGGCCCAAAAACATTCAGTACTTC.

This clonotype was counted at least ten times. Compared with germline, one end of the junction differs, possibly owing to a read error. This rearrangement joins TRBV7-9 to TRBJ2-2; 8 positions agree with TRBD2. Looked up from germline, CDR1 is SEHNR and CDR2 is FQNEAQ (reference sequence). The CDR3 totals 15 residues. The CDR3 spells CASSLAGGNTGELFF. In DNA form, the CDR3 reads TGCGCCAGCAGCTTGGCGGGAGGCAACACCGGGGAGCTGTTTTTT.

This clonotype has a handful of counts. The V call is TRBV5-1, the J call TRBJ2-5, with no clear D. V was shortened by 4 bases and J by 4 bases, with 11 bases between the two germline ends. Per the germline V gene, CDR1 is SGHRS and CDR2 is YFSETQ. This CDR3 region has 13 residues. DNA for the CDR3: TGCGCCAGCAGCAATCCGGCGATAGAGACCCAGTACTTC. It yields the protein CASSNPAIETQYF.

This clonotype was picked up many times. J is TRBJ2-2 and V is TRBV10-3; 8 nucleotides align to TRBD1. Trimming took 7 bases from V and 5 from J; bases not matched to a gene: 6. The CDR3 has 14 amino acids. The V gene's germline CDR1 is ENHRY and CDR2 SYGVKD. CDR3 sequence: CAITGQEETGELFF. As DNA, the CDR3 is TGTGCCATCACGGGACAGGAGGAGACCGGGGAGCTGTTTTTT.

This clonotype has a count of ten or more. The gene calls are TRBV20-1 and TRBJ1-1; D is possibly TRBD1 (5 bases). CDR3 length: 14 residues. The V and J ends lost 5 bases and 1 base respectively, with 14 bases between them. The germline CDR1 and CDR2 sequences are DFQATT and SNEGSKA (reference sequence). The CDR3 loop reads CSASSSGTNTEAFF. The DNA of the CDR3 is TGCAGTGCTTCTAGTTCAGGGACGAACACTGAAGCTTTCTTT.

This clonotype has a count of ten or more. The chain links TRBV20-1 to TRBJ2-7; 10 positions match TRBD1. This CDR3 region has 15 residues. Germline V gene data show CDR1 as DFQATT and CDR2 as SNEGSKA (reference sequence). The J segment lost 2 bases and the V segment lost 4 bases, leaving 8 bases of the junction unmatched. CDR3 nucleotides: TGCAGTGCTATAACCGGGACAGGGGACACCTACGAGCAGTACTTC. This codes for CSAITGTGDTYEQYF.

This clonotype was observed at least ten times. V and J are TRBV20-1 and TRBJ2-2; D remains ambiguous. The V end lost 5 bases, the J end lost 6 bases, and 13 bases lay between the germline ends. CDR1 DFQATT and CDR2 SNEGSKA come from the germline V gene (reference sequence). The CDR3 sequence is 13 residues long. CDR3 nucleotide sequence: TGCAGTGCTTATTCCCGATCGTCCGGGGAGCTGTTTTTT. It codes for CSAYSRSSGELFF.

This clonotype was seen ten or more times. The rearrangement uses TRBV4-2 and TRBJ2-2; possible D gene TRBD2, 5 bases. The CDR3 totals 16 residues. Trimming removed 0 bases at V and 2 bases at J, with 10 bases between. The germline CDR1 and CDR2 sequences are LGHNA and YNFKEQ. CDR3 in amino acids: CASSQEGGFNTGELFF. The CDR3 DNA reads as TGTGCCAGCAGCCAAGAAGGCGGGTTCAACACCGGGGAGCTGTTTTTT.

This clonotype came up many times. The CDR3 sequence is CSASLHAGTKNIQYF. CDR3 nucleotide sequence: TGCAGTGCTAGTCTGCACGCGGGAACCAAAAACATTCAGTACTTC. The chain has TRBV20-1 and TRBJ2-4; maybe TRBD2 (6 bases). V dropped 3 bases and J dropped 2 bases, with 14 bases sitting between them. Germline V gene data show CDR1 as DFQATT and CDR2 as SNEGSKA (reference sequence). CDR3 length: 15 amino acids.

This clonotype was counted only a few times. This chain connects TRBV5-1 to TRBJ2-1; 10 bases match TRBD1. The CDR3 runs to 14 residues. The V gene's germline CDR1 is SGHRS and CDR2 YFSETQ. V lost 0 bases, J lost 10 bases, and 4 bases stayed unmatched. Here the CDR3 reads CASSLGDRGDEQFF. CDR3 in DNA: TGCGCCAGCAGCTTGGGGGACAGGGGCGACGAGCAGTTCTTC.

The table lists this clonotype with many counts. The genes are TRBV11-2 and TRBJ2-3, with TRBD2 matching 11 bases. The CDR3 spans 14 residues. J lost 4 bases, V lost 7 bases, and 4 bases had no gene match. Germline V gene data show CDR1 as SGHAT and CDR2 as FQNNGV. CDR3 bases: TGTGCCAGCACTTTAGCGGGGGGGGCAGATACGCAGTATTTT. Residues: CASTLAGGADTQYF.

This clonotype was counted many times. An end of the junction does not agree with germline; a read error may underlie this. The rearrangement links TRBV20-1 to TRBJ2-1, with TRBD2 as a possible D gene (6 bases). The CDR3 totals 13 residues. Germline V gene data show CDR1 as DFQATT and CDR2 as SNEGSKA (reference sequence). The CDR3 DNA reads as TGCAGTGCCAGAGGTAGCGGTAACAATGAGCAGTTCTTC. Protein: CSARGSGNNEQFF.

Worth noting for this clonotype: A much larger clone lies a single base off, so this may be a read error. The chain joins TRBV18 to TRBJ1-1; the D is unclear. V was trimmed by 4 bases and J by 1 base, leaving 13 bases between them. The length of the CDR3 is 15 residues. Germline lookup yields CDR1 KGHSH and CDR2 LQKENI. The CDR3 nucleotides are TGTGCCAGCTCACTCAGCCCAATGGAGAACACTGAAGCTTTCTTT. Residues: CASSLSPMENTEAFF.

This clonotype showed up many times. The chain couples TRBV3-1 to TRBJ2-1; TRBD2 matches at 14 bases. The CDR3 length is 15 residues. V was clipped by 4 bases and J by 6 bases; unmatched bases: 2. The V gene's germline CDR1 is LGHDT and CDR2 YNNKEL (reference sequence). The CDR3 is CASSRTSGGPNEQFF. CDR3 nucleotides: TGTGCCAGCAGCCGGACTAGCGGGGGGCCCAATGAGCAGTTCTTC.

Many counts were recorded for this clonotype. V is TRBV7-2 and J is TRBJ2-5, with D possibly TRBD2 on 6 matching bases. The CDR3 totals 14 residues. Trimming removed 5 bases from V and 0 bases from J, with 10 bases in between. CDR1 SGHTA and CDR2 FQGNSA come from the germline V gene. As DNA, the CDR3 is TGTGCCAGCAGCAAGCGGGCTAACCAAGAGACCCAGTACTTC. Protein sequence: CASSKRANQETQYF.

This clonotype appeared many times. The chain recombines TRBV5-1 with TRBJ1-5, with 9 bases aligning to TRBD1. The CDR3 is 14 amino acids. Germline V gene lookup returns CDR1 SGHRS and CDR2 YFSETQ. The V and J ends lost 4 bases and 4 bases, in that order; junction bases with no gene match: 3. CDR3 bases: TGCGCCAGCAGCCCCGGGACAGGGAATCAGCCCCAGCATTTT. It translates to CASSPGTGNQPQHF. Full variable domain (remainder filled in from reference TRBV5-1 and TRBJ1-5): KAGVTQTPRYLIKTRGQQVTLSCSPISGHRSVSWYQQTPGQGLQFLFEYFSETQRNKGNFPGRFSGRQFSNSRSEMNVSTLELGDSALYLCASSPGTGNQPQHFGDGTRLSIL.

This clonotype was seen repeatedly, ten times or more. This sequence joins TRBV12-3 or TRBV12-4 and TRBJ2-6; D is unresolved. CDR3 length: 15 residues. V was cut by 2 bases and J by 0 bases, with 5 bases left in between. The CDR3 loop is CASSLSSSGANVLTF. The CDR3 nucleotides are TGTGCCAGCAGTTTATCGTCCTCTGGGGCCAACGTCCTGACTTTC.

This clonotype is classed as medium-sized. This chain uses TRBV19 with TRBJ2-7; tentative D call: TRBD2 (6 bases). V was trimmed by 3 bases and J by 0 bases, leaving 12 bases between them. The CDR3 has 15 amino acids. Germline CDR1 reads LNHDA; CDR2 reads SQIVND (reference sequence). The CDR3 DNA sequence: TGTGCCAGTAGTATCGGTCGCGGGGTCTCCTACGAGCAGTACTTC. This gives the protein CASSIGRGVSYEQYF.

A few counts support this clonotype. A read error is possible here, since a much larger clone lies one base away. CDR3 sequence reads: CCARDRTGVFGANVLTF. As DNA, the CDR3 is TGCTGTGCTAGAGATAGGACGGGAGTTTTCGGGGCCAACGTCCTGACTTTC. The rearrangement uses TRBV20-1 and TRBJ2-6; tentatively, D is TRBD2 (6 bases). The CDR3 covers 17 residues. The germline gives CDR1 DFQATT, CDR2 SNEGSKA (reference sequence).

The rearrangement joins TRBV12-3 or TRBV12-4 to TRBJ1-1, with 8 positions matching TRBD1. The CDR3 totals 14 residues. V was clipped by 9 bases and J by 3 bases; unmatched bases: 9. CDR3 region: CARSRQGMDTEAFF. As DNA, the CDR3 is TGTGCCAGGAGCCGACAGGGGATGGACACTGAAGCTTTCTTT.

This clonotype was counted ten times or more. CDR3: CASSLFPGLGLAKNIQYF. Written as DNA, the CDR3 is TGTGCCAGCAGTTTATTCCCGGGACTAGGCCTAGCCAAAAACATTCAGTACTTC. The J gene is TRBJ2-4, the V gene TRBV12-3 or TRBV12-4; 8 bases match TRBD2. CDR3 length equals 18 residues. The trim removed 2 bases at V and 0 bases at J, leaving 9 bases unmatched.